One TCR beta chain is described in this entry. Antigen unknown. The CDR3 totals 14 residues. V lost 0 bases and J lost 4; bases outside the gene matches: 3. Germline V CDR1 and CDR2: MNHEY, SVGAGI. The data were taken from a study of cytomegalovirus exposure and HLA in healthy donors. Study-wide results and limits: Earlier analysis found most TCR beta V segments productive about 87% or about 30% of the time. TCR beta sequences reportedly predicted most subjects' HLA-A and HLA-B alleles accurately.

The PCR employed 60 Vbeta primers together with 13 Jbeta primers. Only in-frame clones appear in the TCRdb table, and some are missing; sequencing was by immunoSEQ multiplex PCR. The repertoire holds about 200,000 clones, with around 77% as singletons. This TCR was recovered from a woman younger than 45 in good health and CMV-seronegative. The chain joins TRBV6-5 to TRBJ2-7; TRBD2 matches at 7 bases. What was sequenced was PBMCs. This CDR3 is CASSYSMGGYEQYF. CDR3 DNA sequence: TGTGCCAGCAGTTACTCCATGGGAGGGTACGAGCAGTACTTC.